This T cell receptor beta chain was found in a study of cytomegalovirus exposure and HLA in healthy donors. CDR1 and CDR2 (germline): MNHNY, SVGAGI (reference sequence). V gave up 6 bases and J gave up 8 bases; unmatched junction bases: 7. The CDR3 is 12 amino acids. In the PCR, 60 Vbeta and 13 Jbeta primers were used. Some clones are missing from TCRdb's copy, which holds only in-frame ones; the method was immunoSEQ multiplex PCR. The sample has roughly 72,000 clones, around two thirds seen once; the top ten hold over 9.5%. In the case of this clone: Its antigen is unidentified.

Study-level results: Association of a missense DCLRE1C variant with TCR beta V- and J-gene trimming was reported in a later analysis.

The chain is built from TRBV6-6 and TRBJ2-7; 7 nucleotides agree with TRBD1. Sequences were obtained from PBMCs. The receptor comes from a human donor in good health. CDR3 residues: CASSLDRDQQYF. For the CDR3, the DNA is TGTGCCAGCAGCCTCGACAGGGATCAGCAGTACTTC.